A selection of T cell receptor beta chains follows, all from one sample in a study of CD8 T cells in Susac syndrome. TCRdb reprocessed the immunoSEQ multiplex PCR reads with MiXCR, giving one entry per CDR3 protein. The table records 240,000 or so distinct CDR3 sequences, 90% to 97% of them present only once. The sample taken for sequencing was CD4+ T cells from PBMCs. Source of these receptors: a human donor with Susac syndrome. Both conserved end residues are trimmed from each CDR3. The D gene is left open where the match is weak.

cdr3_aa | j_call | v_call | d_call
ASSRTEDSLYGYT | TRBJ1-2 | TRBV4-2 | -
ASSLAASKSSYEQY | TRBJ2-7 | TRBV11-2 | -
ASSLGGSIGETQY | TRBJ2-5 | TRBV5-1 | TRBD2
ASSFKGQETQY | TRBJ2-5 | TRBV11-2 | -
ASSPTGSADGYT | TRBJ1-2 | TRBV18 | -
ASSLLRELF | TRBJ2-2 | TRBV7-2 | -
ANRGQGSEAF | TRBJ1-1 | TRBV6-6 | TRBD1
AIQGRNQPQH | TRBJ1-5 | TRBV28 | -
ASSLVASGLNEQF | TRBJ2-1 | TRBV7-6 | TRBD2
ASSRPPRPQH | TRBJ1-5 | TRBV21-1 | -
ATSDGQGSETQY | TRBJ2-5 | TRBV24-1 | TRBD1
ASSVGQANEKLF | TRBJ1-4 | TRBV9 | -
ASSPTGNEQF | TRBJ2-1 | TRBV7-9 | -
ASSFWANYGYT | TRBJ1-2 | TRBV27 | -
SVATGNYGYT | TRBJ1-2 | TRBV29-1 | -
ASSQVVLASTDTQY | TRBJ2-3 | TRBV4-2 | -
ASAKQGIGGYT | TRBJ1-2 | TRBV12-3/TRBV12-4 | -
ASSIGHGNIQY | TRBJ2-4 | TRBV6-2/TRBV6-3 | -
ASSYMAYEQY | TRBJ2-7 | TRBV6-6 | -
SARAGSPGELF | TRBJ2-2 | TRBV20-1 | -
ASSDSSGLRGSYEQY | TRBJ2-7 | TRBV25-1 | -
ASSLTPGNQETQY | TRBJ2-5 | TRBV7-7 | -
ASSQRVSSWDGELF | TRBJ2-2 | TRBV3-1 | -
ASSLSLQY | TRBJ2-3 | TRBV12-3/TRBV12-4 | -
ASSTGTTSYNEQF | TRBJ2-1 | TRBV12-3/TRBV12-4 | -
ATSRLLAGVTFVVETQY | TRBJ2-5 | TRBV15 | TRBD2
ASSLMRYNEQF | TRBJ2-1 | TRBV28 | -
AWNSGQKMGTEAF | TRBJ1-1 | TRBV30 | -
ASSSTGTSGSPGGQF | TRBJ2-1 | TRBV7-3 | TRBD2
ASSKDRAIQY | TRBJ2-4 | TRBV14 | TRBD1
ASSLHRNTEAF | TRBJ1-1 | TRBV28 | -
ASSGDEGEQY | TRBJ2-7 | TRBV18 | -
ASSLRRPNNEQF | TRBJ2-1 | TRBV12-3/TRBV12-4 | -
ASSLESGTPRDEQF | TRBJ2-1 | TRBV5-4 | TRBD2
ASSQGITKNIQY | TRBJ2-4 | TRBV14 | -
ASSLGRDEQF | TRBJ2-1 | TRBV7-9 | -
ASSYSGSLNTEAF | TRBJ1-1 | TRBV6-5 | -
SARGGEVINQPQH | TRBJ1-5 | TRBV20-1 | -
ASSLSGSGANVLT | TRBJ2-6 | TRBV27 | -
ASSYATGNQPQH | TRBJ1-5 | TRBV6-5 | TRBD1
ASSVGTSGNTETQY | TRBJ2-5 | TRBV9 | TRBD2
AGSTSGRYEQY | TRBJ2-7 | TRBV7-9 | TRBD2
SAAPPEDQSEQF | TRBJ2-1 | TRBV20-1 | -